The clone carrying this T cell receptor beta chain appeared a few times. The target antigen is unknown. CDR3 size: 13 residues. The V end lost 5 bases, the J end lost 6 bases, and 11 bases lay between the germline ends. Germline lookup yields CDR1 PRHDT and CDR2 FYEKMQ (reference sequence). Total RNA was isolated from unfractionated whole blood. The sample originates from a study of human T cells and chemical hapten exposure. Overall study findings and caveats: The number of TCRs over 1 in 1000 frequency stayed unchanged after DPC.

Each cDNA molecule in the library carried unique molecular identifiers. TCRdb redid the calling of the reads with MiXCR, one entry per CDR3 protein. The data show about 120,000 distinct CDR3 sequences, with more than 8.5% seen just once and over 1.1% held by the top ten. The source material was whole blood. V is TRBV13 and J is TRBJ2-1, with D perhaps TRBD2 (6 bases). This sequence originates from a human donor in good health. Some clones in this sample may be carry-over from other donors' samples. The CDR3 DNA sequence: TGTGCCAGCAGCCCGGGCGGGATCAATGAGCAGTTCTTC. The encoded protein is CASSPGGINEQFF. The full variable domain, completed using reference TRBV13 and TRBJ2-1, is AAGVIQSPRHLIKEKRETATLKCYPIPRHDTVYWYQQGPGQDPQFLISFYEKMQSDKGSIPDRFSAQQFSDYHSELNMSSLELGDSALYFCASSPGGINEQFFGPGTRLTVL.